Detailed here is one T cell receptor beta chain. Its antigen is unknown. Other DNA sequences within the sample encode an identical CDR3. Trimming pared 4 bases from V and 0 bases from J, leaving 11 bases between. The CDR3 consists of 14 residues. In germline, CDR1 is SGHRS, CDR2 YFSETQ. Treatment given: approximately 18 received Ad26.COV2.S at low or high dose, single or two shots; 5 received placebo; per-sample allocation not given. Sample collection was performed on day 63 after the first vaccine or placebo injection. It was an adult aged 18-55 years in Boston who was the donor. The sample comes from a study of Ad26.COV2.S vaccination and SARS-CoV-2 variants. Findings of the study overall: Reported post-vaccination CD8+ and CD4+ T cell responses to spike showed substantial breadth.

TCRdb's table, derived via immunoSEQ multiplex PCR, lists solely in-frame clones and lacks some. The data contain 290,000 or so clones, 80% to 90% of them singletons. This TCR was recovered from a person aged 18-65 years who received the Ad26.COV2.S COVID-19 vaccine or a placebo. The V gene is TRBV5-1, the J gene TRBJ2-7; D tentatively reads TRBD1 or TRBD2 (5 bases each). Sequenced here: peripheral blood, sampled in a trial of Ad26.COV2.S vaccine versus placebo. Written as DNA, the CDR3 is TGCGCCAGCAGCCGGGACGGAGGCTCCTACGAGCAGTACTTC. This encodes CASSRDGGSYEQYF.